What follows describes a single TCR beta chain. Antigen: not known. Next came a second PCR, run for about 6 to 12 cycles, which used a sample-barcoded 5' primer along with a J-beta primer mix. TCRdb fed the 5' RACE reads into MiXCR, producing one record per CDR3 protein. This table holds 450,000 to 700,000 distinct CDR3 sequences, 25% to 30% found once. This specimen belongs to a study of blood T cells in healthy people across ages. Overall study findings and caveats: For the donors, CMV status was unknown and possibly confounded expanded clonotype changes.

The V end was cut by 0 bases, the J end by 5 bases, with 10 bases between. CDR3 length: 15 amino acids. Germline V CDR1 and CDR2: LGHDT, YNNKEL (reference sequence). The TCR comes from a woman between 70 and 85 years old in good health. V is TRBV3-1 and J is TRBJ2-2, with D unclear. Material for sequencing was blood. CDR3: CASSQDPGFTGELFF. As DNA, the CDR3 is TGTGCCAGCAGCCAAGATCCCGGATTTACCGGGGAGCTGTTTTTT.